The 12 T cell receptor beta chains listed next were all sequenced from one sample in a study of T cells in Graves' hyperthyroidism and ophthalmopathy. It was RNA transcripts that yielded the amplified TCR beta CDR3 regions. During a first-round RT-PCR of the TCR CDR3, the HTBI primer set was used. MiXCR, applied by TCRdb to the multiplex PCR reads, yields one record per CDR3 protein. The data show around 400,000 distinct CDR3 sequences, approximately 25% seen once. The sequenced material came from blood. Every receptor here comes from a man over 45 with Graves' hyperthyroidism.

This clonotype was seen a few times. The chain carries TRBV6-1 and TRBJ1-1; D may be TRBD1 (6 bases). The CDR3 contains 15 residues. The germline V gene has CDR1 MNHNS and CDR2 SASEGT. Trimming removed 6 bases at V and 0 bases at J, with 14 bases between. CDR3 region: CASSESGTMNTEAFF. The DNA of the CDR3 is TGTGCCAGCAGCGAATCCGGGACAATGAACACTGAAGCTTTCTTT.

This clonotype occurred many times. This chain uses TRBV7-8 with TRBJ2-3; D is unresolved. The CDR3 has 14 amino acids. The germline gives CDR1 SGHVS, CDR2 FQNEAQ. V lost 4 bases, J lost 0 bases, and 8 bases lay in between. CDR3 sequence: CASSSTVSTDTQYF. In DNA, the CDR3 is TGTGCCAGCAGCTCCACAGTTAGCACAGATACGCAGTATTTT.

The table lists this clonotype with a few counts. The chain uses TRBV7-6 and TRBJ1-2; D is uncertain. There are 16 residues in the CDR3. V lost 1 base and J 0 bases, leaving 12 bases between the germline ends. Germline CDR1 is SGHVS and CDR2 is FNYEAQ. The CDR3 sequence: CASSLGRTEANYGYTF. In DNA, the CDR3 is TGTGCCAGCAGCTTAGGGCGGACTGAAGCTAACTATGGCTACACCTTC.

The chain carries TRBV30 and TRBJ1-1, with D perhaps matching TRBD1 (5 bases). Germline CDR1 and CDR2: GTSNPN and SVGIG (reference sequence). CDR3 length: 13 amino acids. Trimming removed 1 base from V and 4 bases from J, with 10 bases in between. For the CDR3, the DNA is TGTGCCTGGAGTGGGCAGGGAGGCACTGAAGCTTTCTTT. This encodes CAWSGQGGTEAFF.

V is TRBV4-1 and J is TRBJ2-7; 11 bases agree with TRBD2. This CDR3 contains 16 residues. Germline-derived CDR1 and CDR2 are MGHRA and YSYEKL. V was pared by 3 bases and J by 3 bases, with 7 bases of the junction left unmatched. The CDR3 DNA reads as TGCGCCAGCAGCCATTCACTAGCGGGAGTTGACTACGAGCAGTACTTC. Residues: CASSHSLAGVDYEQYF.

This clonotype was seen a few times. The rearrangement joins TRBV3-1 to TRBJ1-5, with 8 bases that match TRBD1. Germline V gene data show CDR1 as LGHDT and CDR2 as YNNKEL (reference sequence). The CDR3 contains 14 residues. The V segment lost 5 bases and the J segment 5 bases; nucleotides outside the gene matches: 5. The CDR3 DNA sequence: TGTGCCAGCAGCGCCACAGGGGGGGATCAGCCCCAGCATTTT. This translates into CASSATGGDQPQHF.

This clonotype was picked up a small number of times. The rearrangement links TRBV5-1 to TRBJ2-4; TRBD2 matches at 7 bases. V was pared by 0 bases and J by 1 base, with 4 bases of the junction left unmatched. The CDR3 sequence is 16 residues long. Looked up from germline, CDR1 is SGHRS and CDR2 is YFSETQ. CDR3 sequence reads: CASSLGGGSAKNIQYF. The CDR3 DNA reads as TGCGCCAGCAGCTTGGGGGGCGGGAGTGCCAAAAACATTCAGTACTTC.

This sequence joins TRBV24-1 and TRBJ1-2, with 8 bases identical to TRBD1. Germline V gene sequence: CDR1 KGHDR, CDR2 SFDVKD. Germline trimming cut 3 bases from V and 7 bases from J; bases unmatched to any gene: 3. This CDR3 spans 13 amino acids. The CDR3: CATSDRGQGGYTF. The CDR3, as DNA: TGTGCCACCAGTGATAGAGGACAGGGTGGCTACACCTTC.

This clonotype came up a few times. CDR3 protein: CASSPGLAGGRYNEQFF. As DNA, the CDR3 is TGCGCCAGCAGCCCCGGACTAGCGGGAGGCCGATACAATGAGCAGTTCTTC. The chain recombines TRBV5-1 with TRBJ2-1; 14 bases align to TRBD2. CDR1 and CDR2 (germline): SGHRS, YFSETQ. V was pared by 4 bases and J by 4 bases, with 7 bases of the junction left unmatched. This CDR3 is built from 17 residues.

This clonotype has just a few counts. This chain connects TRBV29-1 to TRBJ1-2; D is uncertain. Germline V gene data show CDR1 as SQVTM and CDR2 as ANQGSEA. Deletions cut 5 bases from V and 3 bases from J, with 16 bases between. The CDR3 loop spans 14 amino acids. The CDR3 nucleotides read TGCAGCGTTCCTCGCCCGGAGGACGACTATGGCTACACCTTC. It encodes CSVPRPEDDYGYTF. The variable domain in full, completed from reference TRBV29-1 and TRBJ1-2, reads SAVISQKPSRDICQRGTSLTIQCQVDSQVTMMFWYRQQPGQSLTLIATANQGSEATYESGFVIDKFPISRPNLTFSTLTVSNMSPEDSSIYLCSVPRPEDDYGYTFGSGTRLTVV.

V and J are TRBV7-8 and TRBJ1-2, with 11 bases fitting TRBD1. Losses at the gene ends were 3 bases for V and 7 bases for J; bases not matched to a gene: 4. The CDR3 has 14 amino acids. CDR1 and CDR2 from the germline V gene are SGHVS and FQNEAQ. Here the CDR3 reads CASSFGQGASGYTF. Written as DNA, the CDR3 is TGTGCCAGCAGCTTCGGACAGGGGGCGAGTGGCTACACCTTC.

The chain joins TRBV12-5 to TRBJ2-3; D is unclear. Germline assignment: CDR1 LGHNT and CDR2 FRNRAP. CDR3 length: 13 residues. V lost 2 bases and J lost 8, with 11 bases in between. CDR3 nucleotide sequence: TGTGCTAGTGGTTTGATCGTTTCGGGTACGCAGTATTTT. Translated, it gives CASGLIVSGTQYF. Full variable domain (missing parts from reference TRBV12-5 and TRBJ2-3): DARVTQTPRHKVTEMGQEVTMRCQPILGHNTVFWYRQTMMQGLELLAYFRNRAPLDDSGMPKDRFSAEMPDATLATLKIQPSEPRDSAVYFCASGLIVSGTQYFGPGTRLTVL.